This entry describes one TCR beta chain. The antigen remains unidentified. The data were obtained in a study of cytomegalovirus exposure and HLA in healthy donors. About the study: Samples from HLA-typed donors yielded approximately 80 million unique TCRs in an early data release. Researchers found that under 90% of about 400 genotyped donors fell within the Caucasian-associated ancestry cluster. Study outcomes and limitations: Researchers counted around 180 TCR beta chains as cytomegalovirus-associated. Reports indicate that TCR beta sequences accurately predicted the HLA-A and HLA-B alleles of most subjects.

The trim removed 0 bases at V and 2 bases at J, leaving 1 base unmatched. The CDR3 totals 16 residues. The V gene's germline CDR1 is MRHNA and CDR2 SNTAGT. Use of 60 Vbeta and 13 Jbeta primers characterized the PCR. Sequenced by immunoSEQ multiplex PCR; TCRdb stores in-frame clones only, minus some. The sample carries nearly 200,000 clones, 85% to 90% recorded once. The J gene is TRBJ2-3, the V gene TRBV6-4; 11 nucleotides match TRBD2. This clonotype originated in a man aged 25 to 40 in good health and CMV-seronegative. The specimen was PBMCs. The CDR3 coding sequence is TGTGCCAGCAGTGACTCTAGCGGGGGGGCCACAGATACGCAGTATTTT. It specifies CASSDSSGGATDTQYF.